The source of this T cell receptor (beta chain) is a study of response to subunit inactivated influenza vaccine. General study results and limits: Authors suggested each seasonal influenza vaccination recruits few new T cells.

The CDR3 consists of 15 residues. V trimming: 6 bases; J trimming: 2 bases; junction bases outside the gene matches: 5. As for this clonotype: Antigen: not known.

TCRdb re-called the RT-PCR reads through MiXCR, storing one row per CDR3 protein. The repertoire has more than 600,000 distinct CDR3 sequences, around 20% of them found once; the top ten carry under 13%. The source of this sequence is a man aged 50 to 59 who received an inactivated influenza vaccine. The gene calls are TRBV12-3 or TRBV12-4 and TRBJ2-3; 10 nucleotides agree with TRBD2. This sample comprised PBMCs from blood, obtained more than 4 days after vaccination. CDR3 loop: CASSSGGGPTDTQYF. The CDR3, as DNA: TGTGCCAGCAGCAGCGGGGGGGGCCCCACAGATACGCAGTATTTT.